This TCR beta chain is drawn from a study of blood T cell repertoires in COVID-19. Authors' processing steps: Cell counts per sample came from amplifying reference gene primers. The protocol was immunoSEQ multiplex PCR, while the TCRdb copy is restricted to in-frame clones and leaves out a portion. For V, J and clone size, that table is used; D and trimming come from the DNA. The table lists approximately 230,000 clones, 86% of them singletons, with approximately 2.1% in the top ten. The V segment lost 0 bases and the J segment 6 bases; nucleotides outside the gene matches: 8. Looked up from germline, CDR1 is LGHDT and CDR2 is YNNKEL (reference sequence). The CDR3 loop spans 16 amino acids.

V and J are TRBV3-1 (or the pseudogene TRBV3-2) and TRBJ2-3, with 8 bases lining up with TRBD2. The TCR comes from a man aged 25-45 years who had recovered from COVID-19. The sequencing input was peripheral blood. The DNA of the CDR3 is TGTGCCAGCAGCCAAGAGGGGCGGGGGGACTCGGATACGCAGTATTTT. The encoded protein is CASSQEGRGDSDTQYF.